This T cell receptor beta chain was observed in a study of monozygotic twins with inflammatory bowel disease (dated by TCRdb to 2018 to 2020). With respect to the entire study: In total, around 28 monozygotic twin pairs made up the full study: 19 Danish pairs, all IBD-discordant, plus nine German pairs, of which four were IBD-concordant and five were IBD-discordant. Within discordant pairs, disease-associated traits were sought mainly by comparing IBD patients with their genetically identical healthy co-twins. Each individual had, on average, about 151 000 unique TCRalpha sequences and 181 000 unique TCRbeta sequences available for analysis.

From each donor, a roughly 2.7 ml peripheral blood sample was drawn into PAXgene tubes and stored at -80 degrees C. Without any T cell sorting, total RNA was extracted from whole blood using the PAXgene blood miRNA kit on an automated QIAcube. Deep TCRalpha and TCRbeta repertoire profiling with unique molecular barcoding was performed on peripheral blood of monozygotic twin pairs concordant or discordant for inflammatory bowel disease. Smoking habits were recorded for all twin pairs, with individuals classified as current, former or never smokers. General study outcomes and caveats: No single strong signal or clonotype linked to IBD turned up in the results, so the idea that one exists was not supported. Because patients were on differing immunosuppressive treatments, the repertoires may have picked up extra background noise and inter-individual variability. IBD patients had lower TCRbeta repertoire diversity, measured by the inverse Simpson index, than their healthy co-twins. Compared with healthy twins, IBD patients had fewer clonotypes in common with other individuals, a difference most pronounced in patients showing signs of disease activity. Repertoire similarity did not differ between concordant and discordant twins, possibly due to limited statistical power. Distinction between different T cell subtypes could not be achieved in the analysis.

Regarding this clonotype: Its antigen remains unidentified.

The library was generated by 5' RACE. The input for every TCR library was 3500 ng of total RNA. cDNA was synthesized with SMARTScribe reverse transcriptase in eight separate reactions per sample. During cDNA synthesis, template switching introduced unique molecular identifiers that contained a 6-nucleotide sample barcode. TCRalpha and TCRbeta cDNA was amplified in two nested PCRs of approximately 17 and 9 cycles, and bead purification was carried out after each PCR. Before amplification, the cDNA was treated with uracil DNA-glycosylase and purified using the QIAquick PCR purification kit. The second PCR was the step at which Illumina TruSeq-compatible adapters and sample-specific barcodes were added. Library quality and concentration were assessed using TapeStation and Qubit, and roughly 5.5 ng of each library was pooled. Pooled libraries were sequenced on an Illumina HiSeq2500 single-index Rapid Run with 2 x 100 bp reads and custom sequencing primers. On the authors' methods: MiGEC version 1.2.6 was used for UMI-based consensus assembly to correct PCR and sequencing errors. MiXCR version 2.1.1 handled V(D)J alignment, clonotype assembly and CDR3 extraction. Normalisation of gene usage, clonotype sharing and MAIT/NKT TCR abundance was achieved by analysing the top 1000, 10 000 and 20 000 clonotypes per sample. After downsampling to 27 000 UMIs, diversity was calculated as the inverse Simpson index using the vegan R package. Paired Mann-Whitney U tests were applied to discordant twin pairs, with Benjamini-Hochberg correction for multiple testing. After reprocessing by TCRdb, each CDR3 protein sequence is one entry, and no DNA is given. What appears here as the V and J calls and clone size reflects TCRdb's work, not the paper's. This sample's clone table shows some 450,000 distinct CDR3 sequences. The ten top clones hold 2% to 2.5% of the sample.

The CDR3 numbers 13 residues from cysteine through phenylalanine. Only the protein is available. Per the germline V gene (reference sequence), DFQATT is the CDR1 and SNEGSKA is the CDR2. The clonotype was recovered from a human donor with ulcerative colitis or Crohn's disease, or a healthy co-twin of an affected twin (not recorded which). The chain uses TRBV20-1 and TRBJ1-4; absent DNA, TCRdb's TRBD1 call cannot be checked. Sequencing was done on a sample of blood. The CDR3 region reads CSAIFQGREKLFF.